The present T cell receptor beta chain was sequenced within a study of T cells in Graves' hyperthyroidism and ophthalmopathy. Study-level findings and limits: Most clonotypes expanded in the thyroid (above 0.001) were also present in blood.

V lost 4 bases to trimming and J lost 4 bases; unmatched junction nucleotides: 7. CDR1 and CDR2 from the germline V gene are SGHVS and FQNEAQ. CDR3 length: 14 residues. There are many counts of this clonotype. Its matching antigen is unknown. The source material, RNA transcripts, was used to amplify TCR beta CDR3 regions. Primed by the HTBI set, a first-round RT-PCR was run on the TCR CDR3. TCRdb called the multiplex PCR reads again in MiXCR, with one record for every CDR3 protein. The data contain over 700,000 distinct CDR3 sequences, roughly a sixth of them singletons. Those with hyperthyroidism were 18 to 65 years old, newly diagnosed, and ill for under 2 months. Diagnoses rested on clinical symptoms, serum thyroxine and TRAb, thyroid ultrasound and orbital computed tomography.

The V gene is TRBV7-8, the J gene TRBJ2-7; 7 bases align to TRBD2. This receptor was obtained from a woman between 50 and 59 years old with Graves' hyperthyroidism that later progressed to Graves' ophthalmopathy. Sequencing was carried out using blood. CDR3 sequence: CASSSRDYQYEQYF. The CDR3 DNA is TGTGCCAGCAGCTCCAGGGACTACCAATACGAGCAGTACTTC.